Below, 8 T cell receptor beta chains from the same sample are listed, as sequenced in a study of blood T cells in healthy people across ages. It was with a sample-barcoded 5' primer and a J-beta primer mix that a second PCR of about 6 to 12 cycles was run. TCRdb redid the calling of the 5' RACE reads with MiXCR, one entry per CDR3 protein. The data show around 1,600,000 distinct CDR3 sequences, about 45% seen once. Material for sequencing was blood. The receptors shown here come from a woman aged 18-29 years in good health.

The CDR3 DNA reads TGTGCCACCAGTGATTTAGGCGGGGCAGTCGGCAATGAGCAGTTCTTC. Its translation: CATSDLGGAVGNEQFF. This rearrangement joins TRBV24-1 to TRBJ2-1, with D perhaps matching TRBD2 (6 bases). This CDR3 is 16 amino acids long. Trimming stripped 1 base from V and 6 bases from J, with 15 bases between. CDR1 KGHDR and CDR2 SFDVKD come from the germline V gene.

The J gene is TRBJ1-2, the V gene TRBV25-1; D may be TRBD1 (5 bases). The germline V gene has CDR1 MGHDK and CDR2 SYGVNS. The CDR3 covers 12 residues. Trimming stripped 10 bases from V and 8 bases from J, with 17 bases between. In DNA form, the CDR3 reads TGTGCCATCTCCGACCGTCGGGACGGCTACACCTTC. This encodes CAISDRRDGYTF.

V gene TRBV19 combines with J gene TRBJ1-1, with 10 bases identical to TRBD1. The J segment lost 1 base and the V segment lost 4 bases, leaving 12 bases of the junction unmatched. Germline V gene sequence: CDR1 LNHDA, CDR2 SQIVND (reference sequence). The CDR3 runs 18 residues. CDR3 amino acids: CASSKKGQGPRQNTEAFF. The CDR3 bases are TGTGCCAGTAGTAAGAAGGGACAGGGGCCCCGCCAGAACACTGAAGCTTTCTTT.

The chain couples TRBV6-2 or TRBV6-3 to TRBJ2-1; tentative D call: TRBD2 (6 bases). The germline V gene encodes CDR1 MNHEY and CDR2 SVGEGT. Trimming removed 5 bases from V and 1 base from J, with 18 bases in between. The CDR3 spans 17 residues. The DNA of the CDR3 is TGTGCCAGCAGTCGCCACCGCTCCGGGGGATCCTACAATGAGCAGTTCTTC. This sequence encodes CASSRHRSGGSYNEQFF.

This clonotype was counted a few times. The CDR3 here is CASSPGGVGYNEQFF. CDR3 in DNA: TGTGCCAGCAGCCCGGGGGGAGTAGGGTACAATGAGCAGTTCTTC. The chain is built from TRBV7-3 and TRBJ2-1; 7 bases align to TRBD2. Germline CDR1 and CDR2: SGHTA and FQGTGA. Trimming at V came to 5 bases and at J to 4 bases, leaving 8 bases not matched to a gene. CDR3 length: 15 residues.

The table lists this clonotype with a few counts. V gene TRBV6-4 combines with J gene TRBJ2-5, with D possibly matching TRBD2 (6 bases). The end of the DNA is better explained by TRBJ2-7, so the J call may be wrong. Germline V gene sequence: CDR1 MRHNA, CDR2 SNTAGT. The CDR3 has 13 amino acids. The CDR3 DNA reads TGTGCCAGCAGTGCCTGGGGAGGTTTCGAGCAGTACTTC. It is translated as CASSAWGGFEQYF.

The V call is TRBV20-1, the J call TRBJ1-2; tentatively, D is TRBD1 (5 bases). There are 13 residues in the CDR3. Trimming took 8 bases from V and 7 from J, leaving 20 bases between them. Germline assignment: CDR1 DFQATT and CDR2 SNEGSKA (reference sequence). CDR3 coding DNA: TGCAGTTCCGGGACCCTTGGCGGGGGTGGCTACACCTTC. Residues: CSSGTLGGGGYTF.

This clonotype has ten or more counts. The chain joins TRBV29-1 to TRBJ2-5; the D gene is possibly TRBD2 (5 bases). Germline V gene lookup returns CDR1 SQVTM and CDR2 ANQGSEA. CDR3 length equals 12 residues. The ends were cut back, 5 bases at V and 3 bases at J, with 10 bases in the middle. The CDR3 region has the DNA TGCAGCGTTAGCGGCCTAGAAGAGACCCAGTACTTC. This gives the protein CSVSGLEETQYF.